The 8 T cell receptor beta chains below come from one sample, sequenced in a study of blood T cell repertoires in COVID-19. The protocol was immunoSEQ multiplex PCR, while the TCRdb copy is restricted to in-frame clones and leaves out a portion. This sample carries 250,000 to 350,000 clones, roughly 87% of them seen once, and the ten largest clones take roughly 2.2%. The sample was peripheral blood. Receptor source: a woman between 50 and 59 years old who had recovered from COVID-19.

This chain joins TRBV20-1 and TRBJ2-7, with D tentatively TRBD1 (5 bases). Looked up from germline, CDR1 is DFQATT and CDR2 is SNEGSKA (reference sequence). Trimming shortened V by 5 bases and J by 9 bases, and 11 bases separated the two germline ends. CDR3 size: 10 residues. The CDR3 sequence is CSAPLGVQYF. DNA for the CDR3: TGCAGTGCTCCCCTAGGGGTGCAGTACTTC.

V and J are TRBV3-1 (or the pseudogene TRBV3-2) and TRBJ2-1; 10 bases line up with TRBD2. The trim removed 4 bases at V and 4 bases at J, leaving 7 bases unmatched. CDR3 length equals 16 residues. Germline V gene sequence: CDR1 LGHDT, CDR2 YNNKEL (reference sequence). CDR3 DNA sequence: TGTGCCAGCAGCCCCAGTGCTAGCGGGAGATACAATGAGCAGTTCTTC. As protein: CASSPSASGRYNEQFF.

The V and J genes are TRBV19 and TRBJ1-3; D is uncertain. V shed 1 base and J shed 4 bases, with 5 bases lying between them. Germline V CDR1 and CDR2: LNHDA, SQIVND (reference sequence). This CDR3 contains 13 residues. The chain's CDR3 is CASSIGGGNTIYF. The CDR3 coding sequence is TGTGCCAGTAGTATAGGAGGGGGAAACACCATATATTTT.

The DNA of the CDR3 is TGTGCCAGCAGCCAAAAACCGGGACAGTCTTTCTCTGGGGCCAACGTCCTGACTTTC. Translating gives CASSQKPGQSFSGANVLTF. The rearrangement joins TRBV14 to TRBJ2-6; 7 nucleotides agree with TRBD1. V shed 2 bases, J shed 0 bases, and the junction held 10 bases outside the gene matches. Germline lookup yields CDR1 SGHDN and CDR2 FVKESK. There are 19 residues in the CDR3.

The chain links TRBV2 to TRBJ1-1; 7 bases are shared with TRBD1. With V trimmed by 3 bases and J by 13 bases, 14 bases remained unmatched. Germline V gene sequence: CDR1 SNHLY, CDR2 FYNNEI. This CDR3 is built from 14 residues. The CDR3 DNA is TGTGCCAGCAGTGACGCGCGGACAGGAATTTTCTTTTTCTTT. Protein product: CASSDARTGIFFFF.

This rearrangement joins TRBV27 to TRBJ2-3; D unclear. Per the germline V gene, CDR1 is MNHEY and CDR2 is SMNVEV (reference sequence). Trimming shortened V by 2 bases and J by 0 bases, and 9 bases separated the two germline ends. There are 15 residues in the CDR3. The CDR3 nucleotides are TGTGCCAGCAGTTTAGGTTCAGTTAGCACAGATACGCAGTATTTT. Its translation: CASSLGSVSTDTQYF.

The chain couples TRBV18 to TRBJ2-7; tentatively, D is TRBD1 (6 bases). The germline V and J ends were trimmed by 5 bases and 3 bases, with 14 bases remaining between them. Germline V gives CDR1 KGHSH, CDR2 LQKENI. CDR3 length: 14 amino acids. The CDR3 is CASSDKDRLYEQYF. CDR3 DNA: TGTGCCAGCTCAGATAAGGACAGACTCTACGAGCAGTACTTC.

This clone was counted only a few times. The rearrangement uses TRBV13 and TRBJ1-2; 7 bases align to TRBD1. Trimming at V came to 5 bases and at J to 4 bases, leaving 4 bases not matched to a gene. Germline CDR1 PRHDT, CDR2 FYEKMQ (reference sequence). The length of the CDR3 is 13 residues. In DNA, the CDR3 is TGTGCCAGCAGCGAAGGGGGCAGCTATGGCTACACCTTC. Its protein is CASSEGGSYGYTF. Looking up the rest from reference TRBV13 and TRBJ1-2 gives the full variable domain: AAGVIQSPRHLIKEKRETATLKCYPIPRHDTVYWYQQGPGQDPQFLISFYEKMQSDKGSIPDRFSAQQFSDYHSELNMSSLELGDSALYFCASSEGGSYGYTFGSGTRLTVV.